One and the same sample provided the 6 T cell receptor beta chains below, sequenced in a study of T cells in Graves' hyperthyroidism and ophthalmopathy. Template material for amplifying TCR beta CDR3 regions consisted of RNA transcripts. The study used the HTBI primer set for a first-round RT-PCR of the TCR CDR3. TCRdb re-called the multiplex PCR reads through MiXCR, storing one row per CDR3 protein. The sample consists of some 690,000 distinct CDR3 sequences, around 16% of them appearing once. Sequenced material: blood. Receptors originate from a man aged 50 or older with Graves' hyperthyroidism.

The table lists this clonotype with a few counts. A much larger clone sits a single nucleotide away, making a read error possible. The J gene is TRBJ2-1, the V gene TRBV12-3 or TRBV12-4, with D tentatively TRBD1 (6 bases). Trimming took 6 bases from V and 7 from J, leaving 10 bases between them. The CDR3 is 12 amino acids. Here the CDR3 reads CASSPGENEQFF. CDR3 sequence (DNA): TGTGCCAGCAGCCCAGGGGAAAATGAGCAGTTCTTC.

This clonotype has ten or more counts. The chain employs TRBV28 and TRBJ2-1; D is undetermined. With 7 bases removed from V and 6 bases from J, the gap between germline ends came to 13 bases. This CDR3 has 13 residues. Per the germline V gene, CDR1 is MDHEN and CDR2 is SYDVKM. In DNA, the CDR3 is TGTGCCAGCACCACTCCTCTCGTCAATGAGCAGTTCTTC. Translated: CASTTPLVNEQFF.

This chain joins TRBV19 and TRBJ2-1; 8 nucleotides align to TRBD2. V lost 0 bases to trimming and J lost 7 bases; unmatched junction nucleotides: 14. Germline V lookup: CDR1 LNHDA, CDR2 SQIVND (reference sequence). This CDR3 has 18 residues. In DNA, the CDR3 is TGTGCCAGTAGTATAGATGGGGGGAGCGGGAGTTGGTCGAATGAGCAGTTCTTC. Its translation: CASSIDGGSGSWSNEQFF. Variable domain in full (rest from reference TRBV19 and TRBJ2-1): DGGITQSPKYLFRKEGQNVTLSCEQNLNHDAMYWYRQDPGQGLRLIYYSQIVNDFQKGDIAEGYSVSREKKESFPLTVTSAQKNPTAFYLCASSIDGGSGSWSNEQFFGPGTRLTVL.

This clonotype came up a few times. The CDR3 DNA reads TGTGCCAGCAGCTTGAGTACGGGAGAGCAGTTCTTC. As protein: CASSLSTGEQFF. This rearrangement joins TRBV7-9 to TRBJ2-1; D is perhaps TRBD2 (5 bases). Trimming took off 3 bases at V and 10 bases at J, with 10 bases between the two ends. The CDR3 sequence is 12 residues long. Germline V gene lookup returns CDR1 SEHNR and CDR2 FQNEAQ (reference sequence). The whole variable domain, remainder taken from reference TRBV7-9 and TRBJ2-1, is DTGVSQNPRHKITKRGQNVTFRCDPISEHNRLYWYRQTLGQGPEFLTYFQNEAQLEKSRLLSDRFSAERPKGSFSTLEIQRTEQGDSAMYLCASSLSTGEQFFGPGTRLTVL.

This clonotype was recorded a few times. V usage is TRBV10-3 and J usage is TRBJ1-3, with TRBD1 as a possible D gene (5 bases). V was clipped by 7 bases and J by 0 bases, with 13 bases between them. From germline, CDR1 is ENHRY and CDR2 SYGVKD. The CDR3 spans 15 residues. In DNA, the CDR3 is TGTGCCATCAAACCGGGACGGAGCTCTGGAAACACCATATATTTT. This gives the protein CAIKPGRSSGNTIYF.

This clonotype appeared many times. The V and J genes are TRBV6-1 and TRBJ1-2, with 11 bases that match TRBD1. CDR3 size: 15 residues. Looked up from germline, CDR1 is MNHNS and CDR2 is SASEGT. J was trimmed by 6 bases and V by 6 bases; bases with no gene match: 9. In nucleotides, the CDR3 is TGTGCCAGCAGAGTACCGGGACAGGGGGACAATGGCTACACCTTC. Its translation: CASRVPGQGDNGYTF.